This T cell receptor (gamma chain) was sequenced in a study of gamma delta lymphoproliferative disorders and STAT genes (dated by TCRdb to the late 2010s). A note on the overall study: The LymphoTrack Dx TCRG Assay was used to prepare gamma-chain libraries from at least 50 ng of genomic DNA. Since no corresponding Invivoscribe delta assay was available, delta-chain libraries were prepared following the standard operating procedure of the EuroClonality-NGS working group. Within a larger immunophenotypic and STAT-mutation study, TCR gamma and delta CDR3 repertoires were profiled by deep sequencing in Tgammadelta lymphoproliferative disease patients and healthy controls. To confirm the results, all delta-chain samples and two gamma-chain samples were sequenced a second time. Points the paper makes about the study in general: Almost every major gamma and delta clonotype found in patients was public, meaning shared with at least one healthy donor, with just a couple of gamma clonotypes being private to disease. When whole repertoires were clustered, gamma repertoires from patients formed a group apart from those of healthy controls, but delta repertoires showed no separation between the groups. The authors pointed out that NGS specificity may be lower at low frequencies, so whether leukemic clones are public or private needs to be confirmed. T cells in controls likely covered a range of maturation stages, whereas leukemic cells were skewed toward terminal effectors, which could potentially limit comparisons between patients and controls.

By its share of the sample, this clone is medium-sized (0.01 to 0.1%). Its antigen is still unknown. Base qualities are not recorded, but no much larger clone differs from it by a single base. The same CDR3 is also encoded by other DNA sequences in this sample. Both library methods used multiplex PCR with primers targeting conserved V and J regions of the TCR genes. Amplicons were purified, pooled and sequenced on an Illumina MiSeq platform. On the study's bioinformatics: V(D)J alignment, clonotype assembly and translation were done with MiXCR, while functionality assessment and CDR3 repertoire analyses were done with VDJtools. CDR3 followed the IMGT definition, and analyses included only productive sequences that used functional genes, leaving out ORF genes and pseudogenes. A custom Python script was used to search all patients and controls for identical amino acid CDR3s of major clonotypes (frequency >=5%). To compare clonotype frequencies between patients and controls, a one-sided non-parametric Wilcoxon test was applied. TCRdb called clones afresh from the public reads with CATT; identical DNA rows were later merged. These V and J calls are TCRdb output, not the study's own analysis. This sample holds 4,000 to 5,000 gamma-chain clones; about 7.7% were observed only once. The top ten clones comprise 2.5% to 3% of the sample.

TCR sequencing was performed on genomic DNA from peripheral blood mononuclear cells isolated from patients and controls. The control group consisted of about 23 healthy adult blood donors (median age roughly 60 years; 12 males and roughly eleven females) who were matched to the patients for age and sex. Including the terminal cysteine and phenylalanine, the CDR3 comprises 9 residues. The CDR3 DNA has 27 bases and is translated from base 1. From a lookup of the germline V gene (reference sequence), CDR1 and CDR2 are VTNTFY and YDVSTARD. The sample taken for sequencing was blood. For the V gene the call is TRGV3; the J gene has no call. The clonotype comes from a human donor in good health. CDR3 sequence: CATWDRPLF. The DNA is as follows: TGTGCCACCTGGGACAGGCCACTCTTT.